The clone carrying this T cell receptor (beta chain) came up many times. Its antigen is currently unknown. The sample belongs to a study of T cell repertoires in cytomegalovirus infection. Study-wide background: An indication of both CMV infection and matching HLA type came from public TCR beta signatures.

TCRdb fed the reads into MiXCR, producing one record per CDR3 protein. This sample has 100,000 to 150,000 distinct CDR3 sequences, with under 30% found just once. Trimming took 5 bases from V and 5 from J; bases not matched to a gene: 7. Germline CDR1 is SGHTA and CDR2 is FQGNSA. The CDR3 has 15 residues. Sequencing was done on a sample of PBMCs, sequenced either directly or after in vitro stimulation (not recorded which). V and J are TRBV7-2 and TRBJ2-1; 9 positions match TRBD2. This TCR was recovered from a human donor in good health (CMV status not recorded). Some clones in this sample may be carry-over from other donors' samples. The CDR3 loop is CASSPGLARDNEQFF. The CDR3 DNA reads as TGTGCCAGCAGCCCCGGACTAGCGCGAGACAATGAGCAGTTCTTC. Looking up the rest from reference TRBV7-2 and TRBJ2-1 gives the full variable domain: GAGVSQSPSNKVTEKGKDVELRCDPISGHTALYWYRQSLGQGLEFLIYFQGNSAPDKSGLPSDRFSAERTGGSVSTLTIQRTQQEDSAVYLCASSPGLARDNEQFFGPGTRLTVL.